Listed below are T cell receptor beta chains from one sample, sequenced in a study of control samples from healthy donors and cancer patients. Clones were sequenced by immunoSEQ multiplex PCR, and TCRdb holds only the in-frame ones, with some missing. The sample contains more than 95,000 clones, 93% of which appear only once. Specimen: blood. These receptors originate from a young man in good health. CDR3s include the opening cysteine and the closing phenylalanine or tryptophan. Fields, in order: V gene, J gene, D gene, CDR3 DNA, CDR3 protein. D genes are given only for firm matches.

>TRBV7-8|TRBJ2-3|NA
TGTGCCAGCAGTTCTCATTGGGGGCGCACTAACACAGATACGCAGTATTTT
CASSSHWGRTNTDTQYF
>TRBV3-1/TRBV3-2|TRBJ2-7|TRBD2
TGTGCCAGCAGCCTCATTCGGACTAGCGGGTACCACGAGCAGTACTTC
CASSLIRTSGYHEQYF
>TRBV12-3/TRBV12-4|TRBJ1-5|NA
TGTGCCAGCAGGATAGATGATCAGCCCCAGCATTTT
CASRIDDQPQHF
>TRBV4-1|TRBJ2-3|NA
TGCGCCAGCAGCCAAGTCCTAGACAGGAGCACAGATACGCAGTATTTT
CASSQVLDRSTDTQYF
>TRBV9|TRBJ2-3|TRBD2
TGTGCCAGCAGCGTTGGGCTAGCGGGGGGCACAGATACGCAGTATTTT
CASSVGLAGGTDTQYF
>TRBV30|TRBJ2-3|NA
TGTGCCTGGAGTGTACCAAGCCCTAGCACAGATACGCAGTATTTT
CAWSVPSPSTDTQYF
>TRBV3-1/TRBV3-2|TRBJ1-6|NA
TGTGCCAGCAGCCAATTTGGGGGGCTGGTTTCGGCACCCCTCCACTTT
CASSQFGGLVSAPLHF
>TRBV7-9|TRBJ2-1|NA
TGTGCCAGCAGCCCACTGGACAGTAACAATGAGCAGTTCTTC
CASSPLDSNNEQFF
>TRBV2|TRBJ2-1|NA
TGTGCCAGCAGTGGGACAGAGTACAATGAGCAGTTCTTC
CASSGTEYNEQFF
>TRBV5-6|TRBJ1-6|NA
TGTGCCAGCGGTGTGCAAGGATGGCATAATTCACCCCTCCACTTT
CASGVQGWHNSPLHF
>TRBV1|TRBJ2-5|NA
TGCACCAGCAGCCAAGAGATAGAGACGGGACTAGCGGGGGGGCGGGAGACCCAGTACTTC
CTSSQEIETGLAGGRETQYF